This T cell receptor (beta chain) came from a study of cytotoxic CD8 clonotypes in ibrutinib-treated CLL. Germline loops: CDR1 LGHNA, CDR2 YSLEER. Trimming shortened V by 0 bases and J by 3 bases, and 11 bases separated the two germline ends. This CDR3 comprises 15 residues. Produced via immunoSEQ multiplex PCR; TCRdb's table is partial and in-frame only. The sample has 150,000 to 200,000 clones; around nine tenths are singletons. V usage is TRBV4-3 and J usage is TRBJ1-2, with unresolved D. The source material was PBMCs, sampled at disease progression, from a patient treated with ibrutinib. The clonotype was recovered from a human donor with chronic lymphocytic leukemia. As DNA, the CDR3 is TGCGCCAGCAGCCAAGAGTCCGGACTTCACTATGGCTACACCTTC. Amino acid sequence: CASSQESGLHYGYTF.